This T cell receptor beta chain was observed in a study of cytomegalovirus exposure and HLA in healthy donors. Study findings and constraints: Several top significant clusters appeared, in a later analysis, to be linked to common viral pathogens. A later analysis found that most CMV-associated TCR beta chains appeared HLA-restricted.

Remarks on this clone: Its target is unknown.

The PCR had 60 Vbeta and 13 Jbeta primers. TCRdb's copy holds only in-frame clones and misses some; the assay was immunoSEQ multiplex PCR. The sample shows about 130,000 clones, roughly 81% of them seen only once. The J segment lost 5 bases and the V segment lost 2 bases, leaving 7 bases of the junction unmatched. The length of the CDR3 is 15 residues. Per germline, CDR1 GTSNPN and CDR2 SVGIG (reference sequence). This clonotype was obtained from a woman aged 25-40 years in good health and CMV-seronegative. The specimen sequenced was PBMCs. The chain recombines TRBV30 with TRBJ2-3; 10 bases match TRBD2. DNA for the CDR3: TGTGCCTGGAGTCTCAGCGGGGGGGCGGGAGATACGCAGTATTTT. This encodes CAWSLSGGAGDTQYF.